This T cell receptor beta chain emerged from a study of blood T cell repertoires in COVID-19. Background on the study: T cells, B-cell-depleted T cells, or PBMCs supplied cDNA or gDNA.

The data were produced by immunoSEQ multiplex PCR, yet TCRdb's version contains in-frame clones alone and is incomplete. Of 84,000 or so clones detected, nearly 90% appear once; the ten largest clones hold about 7%. Trimming cost V 6 bases and J 2 bases, with 22 bases left between them. Germline assignment: CDR1 LNHDA and CDR2 SQIVND (reference sequence). CDR3 length: 17 residues. Sequencing input: peripheral blood. The chain has TRBV19 and TRBJ1-2; unclear D gene. The receptor was isolated from a man in his 70s with acute or convalescent COVID-19. The CDR3 sequence: CASRRTPGTEGNYGYTF. Here the CDR3 DNA reads TGTGCCAGTAGACGTACGCCGGGCACCGAGGGAAACTATGGCTACACCTTC.